The rows below give T cell receptor beta chains drawn from one sample of a study of graft-versus-host responses after intestinal transplantation. Measured with immunoSEQ multiplex PCR; TCRdb has only the in-frame clones, and not every one. The sample contains 11,000 to 15,000 clones, 35% to 45% of which appear only once. The source was alloreactive CD4+ T cells from a mixed lymphocyte reaction culture, collected before intestinal transplant. The receptor source for this set is a human patient who received an intestinal transplant. Both conserved end residues are part of each CDR3. Fields, in order: CDR3 DNA, CDR3 protein, J gene, D gene, CDR3 length, clone size, V gene. The D gene is left open where the match is weak. The listing skips clone size in some rows; elsewhere it reads once, few, many or a size class.

TGTGCCAGCAGCCTTAGCGGGGGGCTGGAGACCCAGTACTTC	CASSLSGGLETQYF	TRBJ2-5	TRBD2	14	.	TRBV7-2
TGCGCCAGCAGCCCGCGGGGGGCGAATTCCTACGAGCAGTACTTC	CASSPRGANSYEQYF	TRBJ2-7	TRBD2	15	.	TRBV4-3
TGTGCCAGCAGCTTGCGAGGGGGCGAGCAGTACTTC	CASSLRGGEQYF	TRBJ2-7	.	12	.	TRBV5-6
TGTGCCAGCAGCGATGGGACTAGCGGGGGGGCGGCAGATACGCAGTATTTT	CASSDGTSGGAADTQYF	TRBJ2-3	TRBD2	17	.	TRBV9
TGTGCCAGCAGCTACTGGACAGGGTCACCCCTCCACTTT	CASSYWTGSPLHF	TRBJ1-6	TRBD1	13	few	TRBV7-2
TGTGCCAGCAGCCGGACCGGGACAGGGTTAAATGAGCAGTTCTTC	CASSRTGTGLNEQFF	TRBJ2-1	TRBD1	15	few	TRBV7-6
TGTGCCAGCAGCAGGGGACAGCTCTATGGCTACACCTTC	CASSRGQLYGYTF	TRBJ1-2	TRBD1	13	once	TRBV6-5
TGTGCCAGCAGGCCCCGGCAGGGGGGTATTCTTAACTATGGCTACACCTTC	CASRPRQGGILNYGYTF	TRBJ1-2	TRBD1	17	once	TRBV6-4
TGTGCCAGCAGCCAAACCCACGGGACAGATACCTACGAGCAGTACTTC	CASSQTHGTDTYEQYF	TRBJ2-7	TRBD1	16	.	TRBV7-9
TGTGCCAGCAGCCCGAGCGGGGGAGGGTTGTACTTC	CASSPSGGGLYF	TRBJ2-7	TRBD2	12	.	TRBV7-2
TGTGCCAGCTCCGGTGGGCAGCCGCCTCAAGCTTTCTTT	CASSGGQPPQAFF	TRBJ1-1	.	13	.	TRBV18
TGTGCCAGCAGTTTAACAGGGATCCCCTACGAGCAGTACTTC	CASSLTGIPYEQYF	TRBJ2-7	.	14	.	TRBV27
TGCGCCAGCAGCTTGGATCCAGGGGTCAACGAGCAGTACTTC	CASSLDPGVNEQYF	TRBJ2-7	.	14	few	TRBV5-1
TGCGCCAGCAGCCAAGATATGGCGGGGGGCCTTGGCTACACCTTC	CASSQDMAGGLGYTF	TRBJ1-2	.	15	.	TRBV4-1
TGTGCCAGCAGAACTAGCGGGGGAGAAATCAGTGGGTTC	CASRTSGGEISGF	TRBJ2-7	TRBD2	13	few	TRBV6-1
TGTGCCAGCAGCTTGCTAGGTGGCTACACCTTC	CASSLLGGYTF	TRBJ1-2	.	11	few	TRBV5-6
TGTGCCAGTCATCCGGGACAGGGGGCCCACGAGCAGTACTTC	CASHPGQGAHEQYF	TRBJ2-7	TRBD1	14	few	TRBV11-3